This T cell receptor (beta chain) was documented in a study of Ad26.COV2.S vaccination and SARS-CoV-2 variants. TCRdb's copy holds only in-frame clones and misses some; the assay was immunoSEQ multiplex PCR. Found here are about 94,000 clones, under 90% of them singletons; the top ten hold about a sixth. Whole-study results and caveats: Substantial breadth in spike-specific CD8+ and CD4+ T cell responses was reportedly seen after vaccination. People who got the vaccine or the placebo had similar non-spike TCR breadth. Those who received the vaccine showed greater spike-specific TCR breadth than those given placebo.

To note about this clone: What it binds is unknown.

Germline-derived CDR1 and CDR2 are SGHTA and FQGTGA. The trim removed 5 bases at V and 7 bases at J, leaving 4 bases unmatched. This CDR3 has 13 residues. The TCR comes from a human donor who had recovered from COVID-19. The chain links TRBV7-3 to TRBJ1-2, with 10 bases fitting TRBD1. Here the sequenced sample was peripheral blood, taken after recovery from COVID-19. The CDR3: CASSRTGGVGYTF. CDR3 in DNA: TGTGCCAGCAGCCGGACAGGGGGGGTTGGCTACACCTTC.